This T cell receptor (beta chain) was identified in a study of blood T cell repertoires in COVID-19 (dated by TCRdb to about 2020). Broadly, across the study: The collaborator samples originated in the United States, Italy and Spain and spanned the acute and convalescent phases of COVID-19. The material from the prospective study consisted of cDNA or gDNA derived from T cells, B-cell-depleted T cells, or PBMCs. The dataset comprised deeply sampled blood TCRbeta repertoires from subjects exposed to, actively infected with, or recovered from COVID-19. The repertoires were made available in a free public database intended to serve as a resource for research on the immune response to SARS-CoV-2. The samples were drawn from two sources: the first 160 participants of the ongoing ImmuneRACE study, and 1,000 to 1,500 subjects contributed by 6 global collaborators. Sample metadata almost always included a de-identified subject ID, COVID-19 status, age in years and sex. HLA class I and class II types, where available, came from metadata supplied by the sample provider rather than from assay-based typing.

Study-wide findings and limitations: The quantity of clinical and demographic metadata differed by source and by participant and was supplied without curation.

The immunoSEQ Assay, a bias-controlled multiplex PCR, was used to amplify TCRbeta CDR3 regions from genomic DNA. The authors' pipeline ran thus. The number of nucleated cells in each sample was estimated by amplification of reference gene primers within the assay. To quantify the absolute abundance of each unique TCRbeta CDR3 rearrangement, sequence reads were collapsed and filtered. For each sample, productive Simpson clonality was calculated by taking the square root of Simpson's diversity index across productive rearrangements. TCRdb mirrors the immuneACCESS table, restricted to in-frame sequences. Some clones are absent from its copies; in checked studies, under half trace to an unresolved V gene, and the reason for the others is unknown. The V and J calls and the clone size are those of that table, but D and trimming were determined from the DNA. Here the sample has fewer than 300,000 clones; around 82% occur a single time. Roughly 3% of the sample comes from the top ten.

As concerns this clone: Its antigen is unknown. No per-base quality is available; no much larger clone lies one base away.

Whole blood was collected in K2EDTA tubes by collaborating institutions according to the institutions' own protocols. Collaborator samples were shipped for TCRbeta analysis as frozen whole blood, isolated PBMCs, or DNA extracted from either sample type. From the cysteine up to the phenylalanine, the CDR3 has a length of 11 residues. Only the CDR3 DNA is retained, 33 bases long and in frame from the first base. Per the germline V gene, SGHAT is the CDR1 and FQNNGV is the CDR2. A distance of 11 bases separates the germline ends of V and J, which lose 11 bases and 6 bases respectively. Recombination joined TRBV11-2 with TRBJ2-1; too little of a D gene remains to name it. Sequenced sample: peripheral blood. This TCR was recovered from a young woman with acute or convalescent COVID-19. The CDR3 region has the sequence CASLDTNEQFF. The DNA reads as follows: TGTGCCTCCTTAGACACCAATGAGCAGTTCTTC.